This TCR beta chain was retrieved from a study of vaccination effects on CD4 cells after COVID-19 (dated by TCRdb to 2022 to 2024). Describing the broader study: Each participant received two doses of an mRNA SARS-CoV-2 vaccine, either BNT162b2 or mRNA-1273. Cultures from other donors in the study were sequenced using the Oncomine TCR Beta short-read assay on an Illumina iSeq 100. In a couple of convalescent patients, pre-vaccine samples were collected 16 days and one week ahead of the first dose, 142 and 148 days after COVID-19 diagnosis. The full study included 10 COVID-19 convalescent patients and a few SARS-CoV-2-naive healthy vaccine recipients. SARS-CoV-2 spike-specific CD4+ TCR repertoires from before and after mRNA vaccination were compared in COVID-19 convalescent patients and in infection-naive vaccine recipients. General findings and caveats noted by the study authors: Only a small number of convalescent patients were included, and no early post-infection timepoints were available, which limited the study. Marked clonal contraction was observed in both infection-induced and vaccine-induced clones at late post-vaccination timepoints, consistent with waning T cell responses. For convalescent patients, new clones induced by the vaccine made up most of the post-vaccine spike-reactive repertoire, and these new clones were largely distinct from the clones induced by infection.

To identify antigen-specific CD4+ T cell clonotypes by their expansion, the ViraFEST assay first stimulated PBMC with viral peptide pools and then applied TCR sequencing. After around ten days of culture, CD4+ T cells were isolated with the EasySep CD4+ T cell isolation kit. PCR-confirmed SARS-CoV-2 infection had occurred in convalescent patients between March and December 2020, before the Alpha, Beta and Delta variants emerged in the United States. Each well held two million PBMC cultured in IMDM containing roughly 5% human AB serum, 8 to 10 IU/ml IL-2 and gentamicin, along with 8 to 10 ug/ml peptides. Half of the culture medium was replaced with fresh IL-2-containing medium on days 3 and 7. Unless noted otherwise, every peptide stimulation condition was cultured in triplicate wells. PBMC were separated from whole blood using Ficoll-Paque Plus gradient centrifugation and were then either cryopreserved at -140C or used fresh. The QIAamp micro DNA kit was used to extract genomic DNA from the cultured CD4+ T cells.

Libraries were prepared through the immunoSEQ multiplex PCR assay. DNA from the CD4+ T cells that had been cultured and isolated underwent TCR beta CDR3 sequencing. The original methods were these. The analysis removed non-productive TCR sequences, trimmed reads to the CDR3 region, and retained only CDR3s that were 7 or more amino acids long. The MANAFEST web app was used to identify antigen-specific clonotypes by comparing expansion in peptide wells with expansion in reference cultures. Positive clones required FDR<0.05 expansion versus reference and all other wells, odds ratio above 5, and frequency above 0.1% in two replicate wells. A clonotype was defined as cross-reactive if the clonotype was significantly expanded both in SARS-CoV-2 spike wells and in at least one common cold coronavirus spike condition. CDR3 similarity was assessed by Levenshtein distance using the stringdist R package, and unrooted trees were constructed with ape in R 3.6.1. TCRdb took over this immuneACCESS table, retaining in-frame rearrangements with V and J assigned. Such tables are incomplete; in checked studies, under half of the missing clones stem from an unresolved V gene, and the remainder is unexplained. The V and J calls and the clone size are those of that table, but D and trimming were determined from the DNA. This sample is represented by approximately 22,000 clones; over 70% of them were singletons. In total, the top ten clones hold about 37% of the sample.

From V the trimming removes 0 bases and from J it removes 6 bases, while the gene matches leave 16 bases of the junction unaccounted for. Taken from the germline V gene, the CDR1 and CDR2 loops are SGDLS and YYNGEE. CDR3 length: 20 amino acids, cysteine to phenylalanine. Only CDR3 DNA remains: 60 bases, in frame from the first base. Regarding this clone: It has no known antigen specificity. Per-nucleotide qualities are absent, and no much larger clonotype sits a single base away.

The sequenced sample was CD4+ T cells from PBMCs cultured with a peptide pool, obtained before COVID-19 vaccination. This TCR was sampled from a human donor who had a prior SARS-CoV-2 infection. The V gene is TRBV9 and the J gene is TRBJ2-3; a stretch of 13 junction bases matches TRBD2. The CDR3 loop reads CASSVASGTSGNELADTQYF. The DNA sequence is given as TGTGCCAGCAGCGTAGCGTCGGGGACTAGCGGGAACGAACTCGCGGATACGCAGTATTTT.